What follows are 5 T cell receptor beta chains derived from one specimen sequenced in a study of Tregs in tolerant kidney transplant recipients. The repertoire was sequenced with immunoSEQ multiplex PCR; TCRdb's copy has only in-frame clones and lacks some. This sample carries about 87,000 clones, 93% of them seen once, and the ten largest clones take 0.46%. The input for sequencing was CD4+ T cells from blood, taken before the transplant. The receptors here all came from a human donor who received a combined kidney and bone marrow transplant.

The chain is built from TRBV2 and TRBJ2-7; D is perhaps TRBD2 (6 bases). CDR1 is SNHLY, CDR2 FYNNEI, per germline. This CDR3 is 14 amino acids long. Trimming took 1 base from V and 3 from J, leaving 10 bases between them. The CDR3 coding sequence is TGTGCCAGCAGTGAAGGGACTATACTCTACGAGCAGTACTTC. It encodes CASSEGTILYEQYF.

This clone was recorded once. The CDR3 coding sequence is TGCGCCAGCAGCATCGACTCAAACACCGGGGAGCTGTTTTTT. This codes for CASSIDSNTGELFF. This sequence joins TRBV5-1 and TRBJ2-2; D not resolved. Trimming removed 4 bases at V and 2 bases at J, with 9 bases between. The CDR3 is made up of 14 amino acids. The V gene's germline CDR1 is SGHRS and CDR2 YFSETQ.

V and J are TRBV10-3 and TRBJ2-7, with 11 bases aligning to TRBD2. CDR3 length: 15 residues. After removal of 2 bases from V and 3 bases from J, the junction contained 3 bases not matched to a gene. CDR1 and CDR2 (germline): ENHRY, SYGVKD. CDR3 region: CAISEGGLAVYEQYF. The CDR3 DNA reads TGTGCCATCAGTGAGGGGGGACTAGCGGTCTACGAGCAGTACTTC.

J is TRBJ2-2 and V is TRBV2; 11 nucleotides agree with TRBD1. Germline V gene sequence: CDR1 SNHLY, CDR2 FYNNEI. The CDR3 has 15 amino acids. The junction had 0 bases not matched to a gene; V was cut back by 4 bases and J by 2 bases. CDR3: CASSGTGGNTGELFF. CDR3 DNA sequence: TGTGCCAGCAGTGGGACAGGGGGCAACACCGGGGAGCTGTTTTTT.

The CDR3 protein is CAWNRDRVYNEQFF. For the CDR3, the DNA is TGTGCCTGGAACCGGGACAGGGTGTACAATGAGCAGTTCTTC. This rearrangement joins TRBV30 to TRBJ2-1, with TRBD1 matching 9 bases. Trimming at V came to 4 bases and at J to 4 bases, leaving 5 bases not matched to a gene. This CDR3 is 14 amino acids long. Per germline, CDR1 GTSNPN and CDR2 SVGIG (reference sequence).